This paragraph covers one TCR beta chain sequence. The target antigen is unknown. This specimen comes from a study of T cell responses to AZD1222 COVID-19 vaccine. The study, taken as a whole, reports: Spike-specific TCRs gained breadth and depth after people received two AZD1222 doses. Without day 14 samples, only post-peak T cell repertoires were studied.

CDR3 length: 16 amino acids. The germline CDR1 and CDR2 sequences are MGHRA and YSYEKL. Trimming cost V 2 bases and J 2 bases, with 13 bases left between them. The table came from immunoSEQ multiplex PCR; TCRdb's copy has only in-frame clones and leaves some out. The sample has several thousand clones, around 87% seen once. The chain links TRBV4-1 to TRBJ1-3; D is perhaps TRBD1 (5 bases). This specimen was peripheral blood, taken 28 days after the second AZD1222 dose. The TCR was taken from an adult who received the AZD1222 COVID-19 vaccine. Written as DNA, the CDR3 is TGCGCCAGCAGCCAACCTACAGGATTTCCTGGAAACACCATATATTTT. Its protein is CASSQPTGFPGNTIYF.